The rows below give T cell receptor beta chains drawn from one sample of a study of T cells in Graves' hyperthyroidism and ophthalmopathy. From the multiplex PCR reads, TCRdb called clonotypes with MiXCR, one entry per CDR3 protein. The table has about 320,000 distinct CDR3 sequences, around 17% seen once. The material sequenced was blood. The receptors were sampled from a man aged 30 to 39 with Graves' hyperthyroidism. Both conserved end residues are part of each CDR3. Each record gives: CDR3 protein, CDR3 DNA, CDR3 length, D gene, clone size, J gene, V gene. The D gene is left open where the match is weak. Some rows mark clone size as missing; the rest say once, few, many or name a class of expanded clone.

cdr3_aa: CSAPGTSGRGAPYNEQFF
cdr3_nt: TGCAGTGCTCCCGGGACTAGCGGGAGGGGGGCCCCCTACAATGAGCAGTTCTTC
cdr3_length: 18
d_call: TRBD2
clone_size: many
j_call: TRBJ2-1
v_call: TRBV20-1

cdr3_aa: CASSLVSQKNTEAFF
cdr3_nt: TGCGCCAGCAGCTTGGTGAGTCAGAAGAACACTGAAGCTTTCTTT
cdr3_length: 15
d_call: -
clone_size: many
j_call: TRBJ1-1
v_call: TRBV5-1

cdr3_aa: CAWSLFNEQFF
cdr3_nt: TGTGCCTGGAGTTTATTCAATGAGCAGTTCTTC
cdr3_length: 11
d_call: -
clone_size: many
j_call: TRBJ2-1
v_call: TRBV30

cdr3_aa: CASSVSPSGFGPNEQFF
cdr3_nt: TGTGCCAGCAGCGTAAGCCCCTCGGGATTTGGGCCGAATGAGCAGTTCTTC
cdr3_length: 17
d_call: -
clone_size: -
j_call: TRBJ2-1
v_call: TRBV9

cdr3_aa: CSARTARSSTDTQYF
cdr3_nt: TGCAGTGCTCGGACAGCGAGATCTAGCACAGATACGCAGTATTTT
cdr3_length: 15
d_call: -
clone_size: many
j_call: TRBJ2-3
v_call: TRBV20-1

cdr3_aa: CASSFPDNSPLHF
cdr3_nt: TGTGCCAGCAGCTTCCCCGATAATTCACCCCTCCACTTT
cdr3_length: 13
d_call: -
clone_size: -
j_call: TRBJ1-6
v_call: TRBV11-2

cdr3_aa: CASFARGLGGNTIYF
cdr3_nt: TGTGCCAGCTTCGCCAGGGGGCTGGGGGGAAACACCATATATTTT
cdr3_length: 15
d_call: TRBD1
clone_size: few
j_call: TRBJ1-3
v_call: TRBV6-1

cdr3_aa: CASSPWRDRGGGYTF
cdr3_nt: TGTGCCAGCTCACCTTGGAGGGACAGGGGAGGCGGCTACACCTTC
cdr3_length: 15
d_call: TRBD1
clone_size: many
j_call: TRBJ1-2
v_call: TRBV18

cdr3_aa: CASSETGGNQPQHF
cdr3_nt: TGTGCCAGCAGCGAGACAGGGGGCAATCAGCCCCAGCATTTT
cdr3_length: 14
d_call: TRBD1
clone_size: many
j_call: TRBJ1-5
v_call: TRBV2

cdr3_aa: CASSPTPPPDTQYF
cdr3_nt: TGCGCCAGCAGCCCGACGCCTCCCCCAGATACGCAGTATTTT
cdr3_length: 14
d_call: -
clone_size: -
j_call: TRBJ2-3
v_call: TRBV4-1

cdr3_aa: CASSTAGIDGYTF
cdr3_nt: TGTGCCAGCAGTACGGCAGGGATTGATGGCTACACCTTC
cdr3_length: 13
d_call: -
clone_size: few
j_call: TRBJ1-2
v_call: TRBV6-1

cdr3_aa: CATRLAGAEGEQFF
cdr3_nt: TGTGCCACACGCCTAGCGGGAGCAGAAGGGGAGCAGTTCTTC
cdr3_length: 14
d_call: TRBD2
clone_size: many
j_call: TRBJ2-1
v_call: TRBV12-3/TRBV12-4

cdr3_aa: CASSFSQGQPQHF
cdr3_nt: TGTGCCAGCAGTTTTTCGCAAGGACAGCCCCAGCATTTT
cdr3_length: 13
d_call: -
clone_size: many
j_call: TRBJ1-5
v_call: TRBV12-3/TRBV12-4

cdr3_aa: CSASKSGQEVGEQYF
cdr3_nt: TGCAGTGCTAGCAAGTCGGGACAGGAGGTCGGGGAGCAGTACTTC
cdr3_length: 15
d_call: TRBD1
clone_size: many
j_call: TRBJ2-7
v_call: TRBV20-1

cdr3_aa: CASRGRQSTYEQYF
cdr3_nt: TGTGCCAGCAGGGGGCGGCAGAGTACCTACGAGCAGTACTTC
cdr3_length: 14
d_call: -
clone_size: -
j_call: TRBJ2-7
v_call: TRBV12-3/TRBV12-4

cdr3_aa: CSARDRQGDPYEQYF
cdr3_nt: TGCAGTGCTAGAGATAGACAGGGGGACCCCTACGAGCAGTACTTC
cdr3_length: 15
d_call: TRBD1
clone_size: many
j_call: TRBJ2-7
v_call: TRBV20-1

cdr3_aa: CASSLVTSGDVEQYF
cdr3_nt: TGTGCCAGCAGCTTAGTGACTAGCGGGGACGTCGAGCAGTATTTT
cdr3_length: 15
d_call: TRBD2
clone_size: many
j_call: TRBJ2-3
v_call: TRBV7-6

cdr3_aa: CATKASSEGAFF
cdr3_nt: TGTGCCACGAAGGCCAGCTCGGAGGGAGCTTTCTTT
cdr3_length: 12
d_call: -
clone_size: many
j_call: TRBJ1-1
v_call: TRBV28

cdr3_aa: CASSEAGVPYEQYF
cdr3_nt: TGCGCCAGCAGTGAGGCGGGAGTCCCCTACGAGCAGTACTTC
cdr3_length: 14
d_call: TRBD2
clone_size: many
j_call: TRBJ2-7
v_call: TRBV10-1

cdr3_aa: CASSLARGVREQYF
cdr3_nt: TGTGCCAGCAGTTTAGCCAGGGGAGTGAGGGAGCAGTACTTC
cdr3_length: 14
d_call: -
clone_size: -
j_call: TRBJ2-7
v_call: TRBV27

cdr3_aa: CASSDRQGEDEQYF
cdr3_nt: TGTGCCAGCAGCGATAGACAGGGGGAAGACGAGCAGTACTTC
cdr3_length: 14
d_call: TRBD1
clone_size: many
j_call: TRBJ2-7
v_call: TRBV11-3

cdr3_aa: CSASFFHNEQFF
cdr3_nt: TGCAGTGCTAGTTTTTTTCACAATGAGCAGTTCTTC
cdr3_length: 12
d_call: -
clone_size: -
j_call: TRBJ2-1
v_call: TRBV20-1

cdr3_aa: CAWSVSGSYEQYF
cdr3_nt: TGTGCCTGGAGTGTTAGCGGGAGCTACGAGCAGTACTTC
cdr3_length: 13
d_call: TRBD2
clone_size: many
j_call: TRBJ2-7
v_call: TRBV30

cdr3_aa: CASSALEGGGYNEQFF
cdr3_nt: TGCGCCAGCAGCGCTCTGGAGGGGGGGGGCTACAATGAGCAGTTCTTC
cdr3_length: 16
d_call: -
clone_size: -
j_call: TRBJ2-1
v_call: TRBV10-1

cdr3_aa: CSASRVGQPQHF
cdr3_nt: TGCAGTGCTAGCAGGGTAGGTCAGCCCCAGCATTTT
cdr3_length: 12
d_call: -
clone_size: few
j_call: TRBJ1-5
v_call: TRBV20-1

cdr3_aa: CASSLASGIPDTQYF
cdr3_nt: TGTGCCAGCAGTTTGGCTAGCGGGATCCCAGATACGCAGTATTTT
cdr3_length: 15
d_call: TRBD2
clone_size: many
j_call: TRBJ2-3
v_call: TRBV27

cdr3_aa: CASSYSRTTYEQYF
cdr3_nt: TGTGCCAGCAGTTACTCGCGGACAACCTACGAGCAGTACTTC
cdr3_length: 14
d_call: -
clone_size: many
j_call: TRBJ2-7
v_call: TRBV6-5

cdr3_aa: CAISEQRIGGYTF
cdr3_nt: TGTGCCATCAGTGAACAGAGAATAGGTGGCTACACCTTC
cdr3_length: 13
d_call: -
clone_size: few
j_call: TRBJ1-2
v_call: TRBV10-3